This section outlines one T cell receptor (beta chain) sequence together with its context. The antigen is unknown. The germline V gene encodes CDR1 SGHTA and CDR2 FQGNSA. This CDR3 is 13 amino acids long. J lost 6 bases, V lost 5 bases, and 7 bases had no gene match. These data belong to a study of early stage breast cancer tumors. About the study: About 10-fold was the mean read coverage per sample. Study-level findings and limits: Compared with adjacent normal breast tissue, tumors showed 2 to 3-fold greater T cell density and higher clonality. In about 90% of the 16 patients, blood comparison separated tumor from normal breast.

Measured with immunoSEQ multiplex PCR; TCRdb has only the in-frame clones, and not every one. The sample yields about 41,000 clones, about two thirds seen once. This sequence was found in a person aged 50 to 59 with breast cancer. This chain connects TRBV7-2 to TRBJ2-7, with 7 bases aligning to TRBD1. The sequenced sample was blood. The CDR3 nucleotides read TGTGCCAGCAGCCCCCGGGACAGCTCCGAGCAGTACTTC. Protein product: CASSPRDSSEQYF.